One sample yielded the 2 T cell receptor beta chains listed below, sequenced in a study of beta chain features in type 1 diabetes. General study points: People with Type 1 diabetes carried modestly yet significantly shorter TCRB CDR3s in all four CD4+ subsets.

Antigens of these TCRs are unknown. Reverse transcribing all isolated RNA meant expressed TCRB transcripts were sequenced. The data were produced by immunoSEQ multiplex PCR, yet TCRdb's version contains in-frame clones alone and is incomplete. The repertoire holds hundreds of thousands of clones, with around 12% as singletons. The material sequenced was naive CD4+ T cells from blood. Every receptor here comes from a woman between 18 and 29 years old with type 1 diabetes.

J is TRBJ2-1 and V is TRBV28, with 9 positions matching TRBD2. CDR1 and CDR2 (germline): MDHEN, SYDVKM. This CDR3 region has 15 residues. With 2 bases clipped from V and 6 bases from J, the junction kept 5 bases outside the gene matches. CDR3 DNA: TGTGCCAGCAGTTTAGCGGGAGGGCTGGGCAATGAGCAGTTCTTC. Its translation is CASSLAGGLGNEQFF.

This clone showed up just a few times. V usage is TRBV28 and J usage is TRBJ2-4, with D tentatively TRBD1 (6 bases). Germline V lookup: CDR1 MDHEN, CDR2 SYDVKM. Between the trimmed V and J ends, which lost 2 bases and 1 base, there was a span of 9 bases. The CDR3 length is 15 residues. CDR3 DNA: TGTGCCAGCAGTTTAGTGGGACATGCCAAAAACATTCAGTACTTC. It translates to CASSLVGHAKNIQYF.